This T cell receptor (beta chain) emerged from a study of T-cell reconstitution after alpha-beta-depleted transplantation in children. The authors prepared the TCRbeta library with unique molecular identifiers. TCRdb re-called the PCR reads through MiXCR, storing one row per CDR3 protein. The sample holds 250,000 to 350,000 distinct CDR3 sequences, roughly 9.5% seen once. Unmatched junction bases numbered 7, after V lost 5 bases and J lost 6 bases. CDR3 length: 14 amino acids. Germline lookup yields CDR1 MGHRA and CDR2 YSYEKL. The gene calls are TRBV4-1 and TRBJ2-4; 7 bases fit TRBD1. The material sequenced was PBMCs from the stem cell graft donor, taken from the stem cell graft. This clonotype was obtained from a human donor who donated a stem cell graft to a child with SCID. The DNA for the CDR3 is TGCGCCAGCAGCAGCCGGGACAGCGGAAACATTCAGTACTTC. Amino acid sequence: CASSSRDSGNIQYF.